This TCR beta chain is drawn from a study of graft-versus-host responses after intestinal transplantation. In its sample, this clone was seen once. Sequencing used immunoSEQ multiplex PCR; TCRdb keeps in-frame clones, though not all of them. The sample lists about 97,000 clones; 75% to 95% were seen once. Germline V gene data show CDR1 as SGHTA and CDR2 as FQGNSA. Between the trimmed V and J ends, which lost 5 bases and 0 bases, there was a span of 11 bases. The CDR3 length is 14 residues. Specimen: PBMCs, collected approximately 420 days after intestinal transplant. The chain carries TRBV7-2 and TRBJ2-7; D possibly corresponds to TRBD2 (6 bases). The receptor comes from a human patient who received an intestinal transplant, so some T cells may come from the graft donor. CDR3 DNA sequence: TGTGCCAGCAGCCTCCAGCGGGCCTCCTACGAGCAGTACTTC. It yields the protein CASSLQRASYEQYF.